The next 2 T cell receptor beta chains were all read from a single sample in a study of T cell changes during pregnancy in multiple sclerosis. Libraries were prepared by immunoSEQ multiplex PCR; TCRdb keeps only in-frame clonotypes and omits some of them. The sample lists around 69,000 clones, over 75% seen once, with less than 5.5% in the top ten. Source: CD8+ T cells from peripheral blood mononuclear cells, taken before pregnancy. The source is a female donor with multiple sclerosis, enrolled in a pregnancy study.

The genes are TRBV5-1 and TRBJ2-7; D is perhaps TRBD1 (6 bases). Germline V lookup: CDR1 SGHRS, CDR2 YFSETQ. Trimming pared 3 bases from V and 5 bases from J, leaving 21 bases between. CDR3 length: 16 residues. CDR3 loop: CASSSNPSGTLNEQYF. The CDR3, as DNA: TGCGCCAGCAGCTCGAACCCATCCGGGACACTTAACGAGCAGTACTTC.

The V and J genes are TRBV27 and TRBJ1-4; TRBD1 matches 8 bases. This CDR3 spans 18 amino acids. Germline V CDR1 and CDR2: MNHEY, SMNVEV (reference sequence). J gave up 1 base and V 1 base, and 8 bases lay outside the gene matches. The CDR3 reads CASSLYSRQGLTNEKLFF. For the CDR3, the DNA is TGTGCCAGCAGTTTATATAGTCGACAGGGGTTAACTAATGAAAAACTGTTTTTT.